The TCR beta chain under discussion was sequenced for a study of CD8+ T cells in alopecia areata (dated by TCRdb to between 2018 and 2020). Regarding the study in general: Treated patients were enrolled in an open-label pilot trial of oral tofacitinib, 5 to 10 mg twice daily, for moderate-to-severe alopecia areata. immunoSEQ multiplex PCR using 35 Vbeta forward primers and 13 Jbeta reverse primers was used to amplify TCRbeta CDR3 regions. Tofacitinib was given for 6 to 18 months, followed by 6 months of follow-up off drug to assess delayed response and recurrence. RNA was obtained with the PAXgene miRNA kit for fixed scalp, the miRNeasy kit for PBMCs, and the RNeasy kit for mouse skin. Scalp tissue and sorted CD4+ and CD8+ peripheral blood T cells from patchy and totalis/universalis alopecia areata patients and from healthy controls were covered by human TCRbeta sequencing. Biopsies were taken from tofacitinib-treated patients at baseline and at 4 and 24 weeks of treatment, and a later scalp biopsy was taken in several of the tofacitinib-treated patients. Scalp clonality was compared across normal scalp (n=4), patchy alopecia areata scalp (n=8), and alopecia totalis/universalis scalp (n=8). High-throughput TCRbeta sequencing was used to examine T cell clonal expansion in alopecia areata in both the C3H/HeJ mouse model and human patients. What the work shows at the level of the full study, not this receptor alone: Lesional scalp, especially in alopecia totalis/universalis, showed higher clonality and more expanded CD8+ clones than normal scalp, suggesting antigenic drive. TCR sequences shared between patients were less clear than in mice, possibly partly because of HLA diversity in the patient population. Scalp TCR repertoire analysis is complicated because resident alphabeta T cells in normal human skin are also sequenced, whereas mouse skin is dominated by gammadelta T cells.

In light of the paper, this sample's time point label describes: baseline before oral tofacitinib. Lesional scalp punch biopsies and peripheral blood were collected from alopecia areata patients. PBMCs were separated by density centrifugation and stained for CD3, CD4 and CD8, after which CD4+ and CD8+ T cells were sorted on a FACSAria. Library preparation used the immunoSEQ multiplex PCR assay. To provide template for TCR sequencing, every sample had RNA extracted and reverse transcribed into cDNA. SuperScript III was used to make first-strand cDNA, primed with a 2:1 mix of oligo-dT and random hexamers. Amplification bias was assessed with a synthetic immune receptor repertoire, and residual bias was removed computationally. On the study's bioinformatics: Raw reads were preprocessed to remove errors, and CDR3 was defined by IMGT conventions from the conserved cysteine to phenylalanine. Clonality was calculated as 1 minus Shannon entropy normalized by log2 of the number of productive unique TCRs. Scalp TCRbeta sequences were cross-referenced with sorted blood CD4 and CD8 repertoires so that the CD4 or CD8 identity of scalp clones could be inferred. The source is immuneACCESS, and TCRdb retained only in-frame sequences with V and J called. Part of the clones is not carried over; for the studies checked, unresolved V genes explain less than half of this, and the remainder is unexplained. V and J calls plus clone size are reproduced from that table; the DNA served to infer D and trimming. The sample contains 150,000 or so clones, 40% to 65% of them found a single time. In total, the top ten clones hold roughly a fifth of the sample.

This clone was counted a single time. Its antigen remains unidentified. It has no much larger one-base neighbor in the sample; base qualities were not kept. The source material was CD8+ T cells sorted from blood, sampled at week 0. This clonotype was obtained from a human donor with alopecia areata.

CDR3 loop: CASSLADANEQFF. The DNA sequence is as follows: TGTGCCAGCAGCTTAGCGGACGCCAATGAGCAGTTCTTC. The chain uses TRBV11-2 and TRBJ2-1; the D gene assignment is ambiguous. V and J lose 1 base and 6 bases, and a span of 7 bases separates them. The germline V gene yields SGHAT for CDR1 and FQNNGV for CDR2. The CDR3 sequence holds 13 residues, the cysteine and phenylalanine included. Only the CDR3 portion is preserved as DNA: 39 bases, with reading frame beginning at the first base.